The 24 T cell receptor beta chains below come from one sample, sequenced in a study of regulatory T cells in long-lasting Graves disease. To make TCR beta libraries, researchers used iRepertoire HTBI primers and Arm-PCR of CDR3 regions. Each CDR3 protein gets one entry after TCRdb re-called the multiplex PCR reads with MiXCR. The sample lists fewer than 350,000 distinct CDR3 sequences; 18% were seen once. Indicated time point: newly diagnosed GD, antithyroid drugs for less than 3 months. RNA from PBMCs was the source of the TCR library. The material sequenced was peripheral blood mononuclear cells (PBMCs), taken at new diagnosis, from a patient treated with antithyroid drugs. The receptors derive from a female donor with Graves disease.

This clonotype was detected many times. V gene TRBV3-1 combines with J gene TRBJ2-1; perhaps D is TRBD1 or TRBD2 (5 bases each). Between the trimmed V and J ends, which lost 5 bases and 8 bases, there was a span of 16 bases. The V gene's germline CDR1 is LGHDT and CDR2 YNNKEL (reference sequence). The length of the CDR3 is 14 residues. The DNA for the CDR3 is TGTGCCAGCAGCTATCCGGGACCAGTAGATGAGCAGTTCTTC. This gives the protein CASSYPGPVDEQFF.

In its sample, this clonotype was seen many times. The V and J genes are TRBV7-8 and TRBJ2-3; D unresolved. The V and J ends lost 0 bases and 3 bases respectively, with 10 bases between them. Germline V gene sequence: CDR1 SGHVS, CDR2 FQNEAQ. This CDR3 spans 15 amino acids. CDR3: CASSLARVGTDTQYF. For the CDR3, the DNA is TGTGCCAGCAGCTTAGCTCGAGTGGGGACAGATACGCAGTATTTT.

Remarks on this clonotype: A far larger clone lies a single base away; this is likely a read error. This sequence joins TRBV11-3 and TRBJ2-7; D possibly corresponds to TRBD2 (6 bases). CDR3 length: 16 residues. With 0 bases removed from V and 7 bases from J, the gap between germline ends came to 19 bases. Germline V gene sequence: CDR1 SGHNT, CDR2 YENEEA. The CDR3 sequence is CASSLDRETTRNEQYF. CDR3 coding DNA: TGTGCCAGCAGCTTAGATCGGGAGACTACCCGGAATGAGCAGTACTTC.

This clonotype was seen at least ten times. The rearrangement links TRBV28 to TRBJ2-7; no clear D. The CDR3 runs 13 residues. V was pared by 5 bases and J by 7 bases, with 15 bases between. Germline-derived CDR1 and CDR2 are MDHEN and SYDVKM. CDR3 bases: TGTGCCAGCAGTCCCAGATGGGTCAAGGAGCAGTACTTC. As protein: CASSPRWVKEQYF.

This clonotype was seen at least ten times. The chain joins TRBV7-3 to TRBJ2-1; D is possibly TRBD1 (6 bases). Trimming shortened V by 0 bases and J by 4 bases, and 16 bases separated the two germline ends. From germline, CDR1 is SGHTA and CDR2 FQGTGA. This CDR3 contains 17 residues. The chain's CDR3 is CASSLTARGTPYNEQFF. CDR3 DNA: TGTGCCAGCAGCTTAACGGCAAGGGGGACACCTTACAATGAGCAGTTCTTC.

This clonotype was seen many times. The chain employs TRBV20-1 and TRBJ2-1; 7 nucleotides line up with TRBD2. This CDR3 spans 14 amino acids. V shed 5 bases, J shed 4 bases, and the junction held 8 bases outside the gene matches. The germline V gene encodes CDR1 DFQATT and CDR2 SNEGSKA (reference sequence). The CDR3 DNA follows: TGCAGTGCTCCTCCTAGCGGAGAATACAATGAGCAGTTCTTC. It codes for CSAPPSGEYNEQFF.

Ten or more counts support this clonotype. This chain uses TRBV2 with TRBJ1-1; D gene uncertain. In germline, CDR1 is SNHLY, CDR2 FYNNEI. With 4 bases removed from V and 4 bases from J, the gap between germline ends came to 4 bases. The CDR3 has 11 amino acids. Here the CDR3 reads CASSVATEAFF. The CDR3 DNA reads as TGTGCCAGCAGTGTGGCCACTGAAGCTTTCTTT.

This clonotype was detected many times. The CDR3 region has the DNA TGTGCCAGCAGCCAAGGGGTCGCGGGAGGTTTCTACAATGAGCAGTTCTTC. Protein sequence: CASSQGVAGGFYNEQFF. This sequence joins TRBV4-2 and TRBJ2-1; TRBD2 matches at 8 bases. Per germline, CDR1 LGHNA and CDR2 YNFKEQ. The CDR3 has 17 amino acids. V was clipped by 1 base and J by 3 bases; unmatched bases: 8.

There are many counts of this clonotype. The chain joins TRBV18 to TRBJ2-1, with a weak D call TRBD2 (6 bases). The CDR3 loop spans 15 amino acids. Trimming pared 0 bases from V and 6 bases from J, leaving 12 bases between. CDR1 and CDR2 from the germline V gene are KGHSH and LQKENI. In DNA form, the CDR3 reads TGTGCCAGCTCACCACCAACGGGAGTGTTCAATGAGCAGTTCTTC. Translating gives CASSPPTGVFNEQFF.

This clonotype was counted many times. The CDR3 DNA follows: TGTGCCAGCACCGCTGGGAATGAGCAGTTCTTC. Protein sequence: CASTAGNEQFF. The chain links TRBV6-1 to TRBJ2-1; no clear D gene. CDR1 and CDR2 (germline): MNHNS, SASEGT. V lost 7 bases to trimming and J lost 7 bases, with 8 bases between them. CDR3 length equals 11 residues.

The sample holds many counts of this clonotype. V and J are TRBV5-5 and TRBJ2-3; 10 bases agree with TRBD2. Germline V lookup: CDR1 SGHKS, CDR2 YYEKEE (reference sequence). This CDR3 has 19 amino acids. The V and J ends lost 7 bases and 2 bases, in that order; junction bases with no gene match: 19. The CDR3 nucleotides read TGTGCCAGCCGATCCGAAGGGGCTAGCGGGAGAGGTTTCACAGATACGCAGTATTTT. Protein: CASRSEGASGRGFTDTQYF.

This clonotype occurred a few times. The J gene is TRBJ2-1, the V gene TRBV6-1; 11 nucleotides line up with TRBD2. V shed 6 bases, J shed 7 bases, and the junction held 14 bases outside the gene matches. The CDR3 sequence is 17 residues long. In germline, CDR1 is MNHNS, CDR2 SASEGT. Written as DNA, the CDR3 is TGTGCCAGCAGGCGTAATTTAGCGGGAGGGCCTGAGAATGAGCAGTTCTTC. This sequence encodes CASRRNLAGGPENEQFF.

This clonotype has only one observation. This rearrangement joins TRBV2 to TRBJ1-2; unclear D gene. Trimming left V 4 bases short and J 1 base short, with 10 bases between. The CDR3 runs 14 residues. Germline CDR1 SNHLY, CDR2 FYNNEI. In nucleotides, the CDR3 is TGTGCCAGCAGTGGACCGCTGGATAACTATGGCTACACCTTC. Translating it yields CASSGPLDNYGYTF.

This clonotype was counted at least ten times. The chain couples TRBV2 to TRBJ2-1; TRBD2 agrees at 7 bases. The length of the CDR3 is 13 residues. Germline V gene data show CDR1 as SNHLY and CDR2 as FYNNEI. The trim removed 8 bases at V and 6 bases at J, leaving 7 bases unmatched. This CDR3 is CASPRGTTNEQFF. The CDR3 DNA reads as TGTGCCAGCCCGCGCGGGACTACCAATGAGCAGTTCTTC.

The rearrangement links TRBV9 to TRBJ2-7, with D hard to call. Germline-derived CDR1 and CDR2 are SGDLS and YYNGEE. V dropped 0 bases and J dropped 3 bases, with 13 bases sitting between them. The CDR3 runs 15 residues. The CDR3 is CASSVGHPFYYEQYF. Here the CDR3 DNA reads TGTGCCAGCAGCGTAGGGCACCCATTCTACTACGAGCAGTACTTC.

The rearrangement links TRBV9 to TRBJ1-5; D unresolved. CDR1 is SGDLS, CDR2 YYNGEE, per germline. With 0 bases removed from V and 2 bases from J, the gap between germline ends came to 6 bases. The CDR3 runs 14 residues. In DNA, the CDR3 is TGTGCCAGCAGCGTAGAGGGAGGCAATCAGCCCCAGCATTTT. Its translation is CASSVEGGNQPQHF.

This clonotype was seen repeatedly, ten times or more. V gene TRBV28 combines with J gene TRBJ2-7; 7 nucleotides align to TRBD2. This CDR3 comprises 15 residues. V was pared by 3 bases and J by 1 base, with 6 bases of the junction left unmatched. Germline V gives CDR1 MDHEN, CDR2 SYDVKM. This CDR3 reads CASSFSSGLSYEQYF. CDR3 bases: TGTGCCAGCAGTTTCTCTAGCGGCTTATCCTACGAGCAGTACTTC.

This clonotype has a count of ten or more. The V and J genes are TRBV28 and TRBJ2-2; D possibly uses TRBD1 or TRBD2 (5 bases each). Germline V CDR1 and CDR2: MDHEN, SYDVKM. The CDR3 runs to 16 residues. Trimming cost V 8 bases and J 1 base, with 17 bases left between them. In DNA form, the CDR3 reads TGTGCCAGCGCGGTGGGGGTGAGGCGGAACACCGGGGAGCTGTTTTTT. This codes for CASAVGVRRNTGELFF.

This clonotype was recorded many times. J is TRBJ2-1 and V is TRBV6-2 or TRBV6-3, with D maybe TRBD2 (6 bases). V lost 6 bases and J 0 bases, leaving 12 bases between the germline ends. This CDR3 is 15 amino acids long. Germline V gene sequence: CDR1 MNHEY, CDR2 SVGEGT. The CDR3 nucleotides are TGTGCCAGCAGACCTCGGAGGGACTCCTACAATGAGCAGTTCTTC. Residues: CASRPRRDSYNEQFF.

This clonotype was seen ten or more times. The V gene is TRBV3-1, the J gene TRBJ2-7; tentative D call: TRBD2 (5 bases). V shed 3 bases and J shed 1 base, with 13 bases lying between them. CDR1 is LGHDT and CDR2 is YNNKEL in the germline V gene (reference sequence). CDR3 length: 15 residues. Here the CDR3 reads CASSHPAGSSYEQYF. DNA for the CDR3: TGTGCCAGCAGCCACCCGGCGGGCTCATCCTACGAGCAGTACTTC.

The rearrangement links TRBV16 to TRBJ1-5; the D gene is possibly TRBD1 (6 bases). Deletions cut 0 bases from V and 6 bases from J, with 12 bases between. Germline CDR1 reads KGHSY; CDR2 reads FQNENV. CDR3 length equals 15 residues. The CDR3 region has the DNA TGTGCCAGCAGCCAATCGTGGCCAGGGGTTCAGCCCCAGCATTTT. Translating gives CASSQSWPGVQPQHF. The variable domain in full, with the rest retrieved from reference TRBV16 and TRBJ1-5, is GEEVAQTPKHLVRGEGQKAKLYCAPIKGHSYVFWYQQVLKNEFKFLISFQNENVFDETGMPKERFSAKCLPNSPCSLEIQATKLEDSAVYFCASSQSWPGVQPQHFGDGTRLSIL.

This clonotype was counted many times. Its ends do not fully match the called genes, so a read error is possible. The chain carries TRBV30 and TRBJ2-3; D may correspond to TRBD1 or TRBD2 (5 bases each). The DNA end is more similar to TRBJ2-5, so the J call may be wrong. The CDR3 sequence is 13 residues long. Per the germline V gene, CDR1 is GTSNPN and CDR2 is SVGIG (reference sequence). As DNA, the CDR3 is TGTGCCTGGAGTTCAGGGACCCAAGGGACCCAGTACTTC. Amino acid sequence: CAWSSGTQGTQYF.

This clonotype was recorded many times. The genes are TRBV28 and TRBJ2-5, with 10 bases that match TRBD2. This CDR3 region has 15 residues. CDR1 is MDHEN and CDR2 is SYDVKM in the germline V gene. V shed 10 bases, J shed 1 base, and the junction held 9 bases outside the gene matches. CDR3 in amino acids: CAIAVSGRVQETQYF. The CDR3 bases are TGTGCCATAGCGGTCAGCGGGAGGGTCCAAGAGACCCAGTACTTC.

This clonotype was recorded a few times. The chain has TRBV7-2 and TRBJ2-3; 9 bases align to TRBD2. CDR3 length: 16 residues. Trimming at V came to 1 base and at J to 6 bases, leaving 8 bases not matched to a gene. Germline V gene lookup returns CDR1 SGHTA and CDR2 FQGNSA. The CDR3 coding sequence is TGTGCCAGCAGCTTAGAGGCGGGAGGGCCGGGTGATACGCAGTATTTT. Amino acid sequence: CASSLEAGGPGDTQYF.